Below, one T cell receptor beta chain is given with its context. The antigen is not known. TCRdb fed the 5' RACE reads into MiXCR, producing one record per CDR3 protein. The table has hundreds of thousands of distinct CDR3 sequences, around 19% seen once. This record belongs to a study of T-cell memory formation after mild COVID-19. Study in general: In these data, TCR clusters were largely donor specific.

Notes on the study in general: Researchers report contracting CD4+ clones mostly in CM and EM, with CD8+ clones in EMRA. Memory from before infection featured some responding clones, which suggests cross-reactive memory joined. Balance between CD4 and CD8 was seen in clones contracting day 15 to 85, and a CD4+ lean was seen in later expanders.

The junction had 2 bases not matched to a gene; V was cut back by 8 bases and J by 4 bases. CDR3 size: 11 residues. In germline, CDR1 is DFQATT, CDR2 SNEGSKA (reference sequence). The chain links TRBV20-1 to TRBJ2-3; TRBD2 matches at 8 bases. This receptor was taken from a man younger than 35 who had mild COVID-19 (a few samples of this study predate the infection). Cell type and time point are not known. Material: PBMCs or a T cell subset sorted from them (not recorded which). The CDR3 region is CSSGGADTQYF. The CDR3 nucleotides read TGCAGTTCGGGGGGGGCAGATACGCAGTATTTT.